Below are 4 T cell receptor beta chains sequenced from a single sample in a study of memory CD4+ T cells and cytomegalovirus serostatus. The protocol was immunoSEQ multiplex PCR, while the TCRdb copy is restricted to in-frame clones and leaves out a portion. The data hold tens of thousands of clones, with around 76% observed a single time. Single viable CD3+CD4+CD8-CD45RO+ cells were sorted as the memory CD4+ T cells. The specimen sequenced was memory CD4+ T cells from blood. The receptors originated from an adult in good health and CMV-seronegative.

This chain uses TRBV28 with TRBJ1-5; D is perhaps TRBD1 (6 bases). Germline CDR1 reads MDHEN; CDR2 reads SYDVKM. The CDR3 spans 19 residues. The V and J ends lost 1 base and 3 bases respectively, with 22 bases between them. The DNA of the CDR3 is TGTGCCAGCAGTTTATTTCCCGTCTGGACAGACAAGGACAATCAGCCCCAGCATTTT. It yields the protein CASSLFPVWTDKDNQPQHF. The full variable domain, completed using reference TRBV28 and TRBJ1-5, is DVKVTQSSRYLVKRTGEKVFLECVQDMDHENMFWYRQDPGLGLRLIYFSYDVKMKEKGDIPEGYSVSREKKERFSLILESASTNQTSMYLCASSLFPVWTDKDNQPQHFGDGTRLSIL.

The chain has TRBV9 and TRBJ2-3, with a weak D call TRBD1 (6 bases). Trimming cost V 0 bases and J 4 bases, with 12 bases left between them. Germline V gene sequence: CDR1 SGDLS, CDR2 YYNGEE. The CDR3 has 15 amino acids. The CDR3 sequence: CASSVGGRAADTQYF. The CDR3 DNA is TGTGCCAGCAGCGTAGGGGGGCGGGCCGCAGATACGCAGTATTTT.

This clone was seen more than once but under ten times. The chain is built from TRBV5-4 and TRBJ2-2; D perhaps matches TRBD2 (5 bases). This CDR3 is 16 amino acids long. V gave up 3 bases and J gave up 4 bases, with 16 bases separating them. Germline V lookup: CDR1 SGHNT, CDR2 YYREEE (reference sequence). CDR3 residues: CASSSAGGGPTGELFF. DNA of the CDR3: TGTGCCAGCAGCTCTGCGGGTGGCGGACCCACCGGGGAGCTGTTTTTT.

This chain connects TRBV7-2 to TRBJ2-3, with 15 bases identical to TRBD2. Unmatched junction bases numbered 4, after V lost 5 bases and J lost 4 bases. Germline V gene data show CDR1 as SGHTA and CDR2 as FQGNSA. This CDR3 contains 16 residues. As DNA, the CDR3 is TGTGCCAGCAGCGGGGGACTAGCGGGGGGAGCAGATACGCAGTATTTT. Translating gives CASSGGLAGGADTQYF.